This T cell receptor beta chain was identified in a study of blood T cell repertoires in COVID-19. Study summary: Researchers got acute and convalescent COVID-19 samples from the United States, Italy and Spain. PBMCs, B-cell-depleted T cells, or T cells provided the cDNA or gDNA that made up the material.

Authors' data handling: Amplification from reference gene primers served as the basis for estimated nucleated cell counts. The data were produced by immunoSEQ multiplex PCR, yet TCRdb's version contains in-frame clones alone and is incomplete. Clonal size and the V and J genes are those of that table, whereas D and trimming came from the DNA. This sample yields roughly 20,000 clones, of which 77% are seen a single time; roughly 15% belongs to the top ten. Germline CDR1 is MRHNA and CDR2 is SNTAGT. The CDR3 length is 15 residues. Trimming took 2 bases from V and 8 from J, leaving 13 bases between them. Recruited during active infection, patients (from Seattle) were subsequently followed longitudinally.

The TCR sequence derives from a man aged 65-85 years with COVID-19, enrolled during active disease. Sequenced sample: peripheral blood. The chain couples TRBV6-4 to TRBJ1-6, with no clear D. The CDR3 DNA follows: TGTGCCAGCAGTGACGGTAGTTTGGGAGATTCACCCCTCCACTTT. It codes for CASSDGSLGDSPLHF.